This T cell receptor beta chain was obtained from a study of regulatory T cells in long-lasting Graves disease. Arm-PCR of CDR3 regions with iRepertoire HTBI primers generated TCR beta libraries. TCRdb re-called the multiplex PCR reads through MiXCR, storing one row per CDR3 protein. The profile covers a few hundred thousand distinct CDR3 sequences, with roughly 25% appearing a single time and 25% to 30% taken by the ten largest. With 4 bases clipped from V and 5 bases from J, the junction kept 7 bases outside the gene matches. The germline V gene has CDR1 PRHDT and CDR2 FYEKMQ (reference sequence). The CDR3 runs to 15 residues. Indicated time point: persistent/refractory GD, antithyroid drugs over 5 years with positive TRAb. Following extraction of RNA from PBMCs, that RNA was used to make the TCR library.

The sample here was peripheral blood mononuclear cells (PBMCs), taken when the disease was refractory, from a patient treated with antithyroid drugs. The chain combines TRBV13 with TRBJ2-2; 7 nucleotides agree with TRBD2. The origin of this receptor is a woman aged 40 to 55 with Graves disease. CDR3 sequence reads: CASSSAPGGTGELFF. CDR3 nucleotides: TGTGCCAGCAGCTCGGCGCCCGGGGGGACCGGGGAGCTGTTTTTT.